These T cell receptor beta chains were read from a single sample in a study of T cell repertoires in cytomegalovirus infection. Each CDR3 protein is one row after TCRdb ran MiXCR on the reads. In the table there are approximately 590,000 distinct CDR3 sequences, 35% to 50% of which are singletons. The antigens for these receptors are not known. The source material was cultured PBMCs, sampled from culture after CMV antigen stimulation. The source is a human donor in good health (CMV status not recorded). Some clones in this sample may be carry-over from other donors' samples. Both conserved end residues are part of each CDR3. Each record gives: CDR3 length, J gene, V gene, CDR3 protein.

len: 14
j_gene: TRBJ2-1
v_gene: TRBV7-2
CDR3aa: CASSTRARADEQFF

len: 17
j_gene: TRBJ1-5
v_gene: TRBV19
CDR3aa: CASSIRGGRWSNQPQHF

len: 15
j_gene: TRBJ2-2
v_gene: TRBV11-2
CDR3aa: CASSPMGQATGELFF

len: 14
j_gene: TRBJ2-3
v_gene: TRBV7-2
CDR3aa: CASGWGVSTDTQYF

len: 17
j_gene: TRBJ2-4
v_gene: TRBV12-3/TRBV12-4
CDR3aa: CASSLEGQGLAKNIQYF

len: 14
j_gene: TRBJ2-1
v_gene: TRBV7-2
CDR3aa: CASSLVLWSDEQFF

len: 15
j_gene: TRBJ1-5
v_gene: TRBV19
CDR3aa: CASTPTRGGGQPQHF

len: 19
j_gene: TRBJ2-1
v_gene: TRBV2
CDR3aa: CASSEWGNLRSSSYNEQFF

len: 14
j_gene: TRBJ1-1
v_gene: TRBV7-2
CDR3aa: CASSLMAVNTEAFF

len: 13
j_gene: TRBJ2-1
v_gene: TRBV7-8
CDR3aa: CASSLLMLDEQFF

len: 12
j_gene: TRBJ1-6
v_gene: TRBV2
CDR3aa: CASMGVNSPLHF

len: 15
j_gene: TRBJ1-3
v_gene: TRBV6-5
CDR3aa: CASSYSTGGGNTIYF

len: 13
j_gene: TRBJ2-7
v_gene: TRBV11-2
CDR3aa: CASSKARIYEQYF

len: 14
j_gene: TRBJ2-7
v_gene: TRBV11-2
CDR3aa: CASRTGQRSYEQYF

len: 12
j_gene: TRBJ2-7
v_gene: TRBV30
CDR3aa: CALTGILYEQYF

len: 14
j_gene: TRBJ1-4
v_gene: TRBV12-3/TRBV12-4
CDR3aa: CASSFGTTNEKLFF

len: 15
j_gene: TRBJ2-7
v_gene: TRBV27
CDR3aa: CASSLEQGTTYEQYF

len: 13
j_gene: TRBJ2-7
v_gene: TRBV27
CDR3aa: CASSYTGVNEQYF

len: 15
j_gene: TRBJ2-7
v_gene: TRBV25-1
CDR3aa: CASSEMGTESYEQYF

len: 15
j_gene: TRBJ1-2
v_gene: TRBV4-3
CDR3aa: CASSPTRVVGSGYTF

len: 17
j_gene: TRBJ1-2
v_gene: TRBV4-1
CDR3aa: CASSLEWGVRDNYGYTF

len: 14
j_gene: TRBJ2-2
v_gene: TRBV4-2
CDR3aa: CASSPRAGTGELFF